Each of the 23 T cell receptor beta chains below was sequenced from the same sample in a study of T-cell memory formation after mild COVID-19. TCRdb processed the 5' RACE reads anew with MiXCR; each CDR3 protein has one entry. Among more than 120,000 distinct CDR3 sequences listed, 15% to 20% were seen once. Sequencing was carried out using PBMCs or a T cell subset sorted from them (not recorded which). The receptors come from an adult woman who had mild COVID-19 (a few samples of this study predate the infection). Cell type and time point are not known.

This clonotype came up a few times. The V call is TRBV20-1, the J call TRBJ2-5, with TRBD2 matching over 7 bases. The V gene end was trimmed by 5 bases and the J gene end by 4 bases; junction bases not matched to a gene: 7. There are 13 residues in the CDR3. The germline V gene has CDR1 DFQATT and CDR2 SNEGSKA (reference sequence). This chain's CDR3 is CSARRTGGETQYF. CDR3 nucleotide sequence: TGCAGTGCTCGCCGGACGGGGGGAGAGACCCAGTACTTC.

This clonotype has a handful of counts. The J gene is TRBJ2-1, the V gene TRBV7-2; D possibly corresponds to TRBD2 (6 bases). Per germline, CDR1 SGHTA and CDR2 FQGNSA. The V end lost 0 bases, the J end lost 7 bases, and 19 bases lay between the germline ends. The CDR3 covers 17 residues. The CDR3 DNA follows: TGTGCCAGCAGCTTAGCCACAGCCGCCCGGGCGGGGAATGAGCAGTTCTTC. Translation: CASSLATAARAGNEQFF.

This chain joins TRBV6-5 and TRBJ2-7; tentative D call: TRBD1 (6 bases). The CDR3 sequence is 13 residues long. V was trimmed by 2 bases and J by 3 bases, leaving 8 bases between them. CDR1 MNHEY and CDR2 SVGAGI come from the germline V gene. CDR3 loop: CASSYARGYEQYF. The CDR3 DNA follows: TGTGCCAGCAGTTACGCCAGGGGCTACGAGCAGTACTTC.

The genes are TRBV20-1 and TRBJ2-5; D is ambiguous. Trimming took 0 bases from V and 7 from J, leaving 12 bases between them. The CDR3 loop spans 13 amino acids. Germline CDR1 is DFQATT and CDR2 is SNEGSKA (reference sequence). DNA for the CDR3: TGCAGTGCTAGAGATGGTGGGTTGGCGACCCAGTACTTC. Its translation: CSARDGGLATQYF.

This clonotype was counted a few times. The junction shows a germline mismatch at one end, possibly a read error. V gene TRBV28 combines with J gene TRBJ2-3, with 9 bases that match TRBD2. This CDR3 contains 15 residues. CDR1 is MDHEN, CDR2 SYDVKM, per germline. This CDR3 is CASSSRGGGTDTRYF. The CDR3 bases are TGTGCCAGCAGTTCGCGCGGGGGGGGCACAGATACGCGGTATTTT.

This chain connects TRBV20-1 to TRBJ2-5, with TRBD2 matching over 13 bases. The ends lost 6 bases at V and 2 bases at J; junction bases unmatched: 3. Germline V gives CDR1 DFQATT, CDR2 SNEGSKA (reference sequence). CDR3 length: 14 amino acids. The CDR3 region is CSAPGLAGQETQYF. DNA for the CDR3: TGCAGTGCCCCGGGACTAGCGGGACAAGAGACCCAGTACTTC.

This clonotype has just a few counts. This chain connects TRBV20-1 to TRBJ2-7; tentatively, D is TRBD1 (7 bases). Deletions cut 7 bases from V and 2 bases from J, with 24 bases between. The germline gives CDR1 DFQATT, CDR2 SNEGSKA (reference sequence). The CDR3 consists of 16 residues. The CDR3 sequence is CSVRGDARRETYEQYF. CDR3 nucleotide sequence: TGCAGTGTCAGGGGGGATGCGAGGCGGGAAACCTACGAGCAGTACTTC.

This clonotype was seen only a few times. The CDR3 here is CASSPWTGGNEQFF. The CDR3 nucleotides read TGTGCCAGCAGCCCGTGGACAGGGGGGAATGAGCAGTTCTTC. The chain recombines TRBV6-2 or TRBV6-3 with TRBJ2-1, with 10 bases that match TRBD1. Trimming removed 6 bases from V and 7 bases from J; junction bases left unmatched: 6. The CDR3 consists of 14 residues. Germline loops: CDR1 MNHEY, CDR2 SVGEGT.

The chain employs TRBV7-6 and TRBJ2-5; TRBD2 might be the D (6 bases). Germline assignment: CDR1 SGHVS and CDR2 FNYEAQ. There are 15 residues in the CDR3. Trimming cost V 2 bases and J 3 bases, with 13 bases left between them. This CDR3 reads CASSLPSGVKETQYF. For the CDR3, the DNA is TGTGCCAGCAGCTTACCCTCGGGGGTGAAAGAGACCCAGTACTTC.

V usage is TRBV9 and J usage is TRBJ2-2; 12 bases are a match to TRBD2. CDR1 and CDR2 (germline): SGDLS, YYNGEE. V lost 4 bases to trimming and J lost 7 bases; unmatched junction nucleotides: 11. The CDR3 has 17 residues. Here the CDR3 reads CASSPRTSGAVGGELFF. CDR3 nucleotides: TGTGCCAGCAGCCCTCGGACTAGCGGGGCGGTTGGCGGGGAGCTGTTTTTT.

Only a few counts were recorded for this clonotype. This chain uses TRBV7-9 with TRBJ1-1, with 8 bases that match TRBD1. V was clipped by 1 base and J by 7 bases; unmatched bases: 8. The CDR3 is 15 amino acids. CDR1 and CDR2 (germline): SEHNR, FQNEAQ (reference sequence). CDR3 in DNA: TGTGCCAGCAGCTTAGGGACAGGGAGGATAAGTGAAGCTTTCTTT. Its protein product is CASSLGTGRISEAFF.

There are a few counts of this clonotype. The chain couples TRBV25-1 to TRBJ2-2; 8 bases map to TRBD1. V gave up 6 bases and J gave up 3 bases; unmatched junction bases: 6. CDR1 is MGHDK, CDR2 SYGVNS, per germline. The CDR3 has 15 amino acids. The CDR3 spells CASRRQGADTGELFF. The CDR3 nucleotides are TGTGCCAGCAGGAGGCAGGGGGCCGACACCGGGGAGCTGTTTTTT.

V usage is TRBV11-2 and J usage is TRBJ2-7, with 7 positions matching TRBD2. Per the germline V gene, CDR1 is SGHAT and CDR2 is FQNNGV. V was clipped by 8 bases and J by 5 bases; unmatched bases: 15. The CDR3 has 15 residues. The CDR3 DNA sequence: TGTGCCAGCCATAGGGGACTACCGGGATACGACGAGCAGTACTTC. Translation: CASHRGLPGYDEQYF.

This clonotype has ten or more counts. V and J are TRBV5-1 and TRBJ2-3, with a possible D match to TRBD2 (7 bases). Between the trimmed V and J ends, which lost 7 bases and 2 bases, there was a span of 17 bases. The germline V gene has CDR1 SGHRS and CDR2 YFSETQ. The CDR3 length is 15 residues. As DNA, the CDR3 is TGCGCCAGCTCCACCTGGGGGGGCACCACAGATACGCAGTATTTT. Residues: CASSTWGGTTDTQYF. The full variable domain, rest sourced from reference TRBV5-1 and TRBJ2-3, is KAGVTQTPRYLIKTRGQQVTLSCSPISGHRSVSWYQQTPGQGLQFLFEYFSETQRNKGNFPGRFSGRQFSNSRSEMNVSTLELGDSALYLCASSTWGGTTDTQYFGPGTRLTVL.

This chain links TRBV12-3 or TRBV12-4 with TRBJ1-2, with 9 bases lining up with TRBD1. The CDR3 is 14 residues long. The V gene end was trimmed by 0 bases and the J gene end by 6 bases; junction bases not matched to a gene: 2. CDR3 bases: TGTGCCAGCAGTTTAGCACAGGGGGCTAATGGCTACACCTTC. It specifies CASSLAQGANGYTF.

This clonotype was detected a few times. The genes are TRBV18 and TRBJ1-1; D unresolved. From germline, CDR1 is KGHSH and CDR2 LQKENI. V lost 3 bases to trimming and J lost 1 base, with 6 bases between them. The CDR3 runs 13 residues. The CDR3 spells CASSPGTNTEAFF. As DNA, the CDR3 is TGTGCCAGCTCACCGGGAACGAACACTGAAGCTTTCTTT.

The rearrangement links TRBV12-3 or TRBV12-4 to TRBJ2-7, with 8 bases lining up with TRBD2. Trimming removed 3 bases from V and 4 bases from J; junction bases left unmatched: 8. The length of the CDR3 is 15 residues. CDR3 DNA sequence: TGTGCCAGCAGTTTGGGGAGCGGGAGAAGTTACGAGCAGTACTTC. Protein: CASSLGSGRSYEQYF.

The rearrangement uses TRBV5-1 and TRBJ2-7, with D possibly matching TRBD2 (7 bases). CDR1 is SGHRS and CDR2 is YFSETQ in the germline V gene. This CDR3 contains 16 residues. Trimming removed 4 bases from V and 7 bases from J, with 24 bases in between. In DNA, the CDR3 is TGCGCCAGCAGCCCCACAGGGACCGTAGGAGCGGGGGAGCAGTACTTC. This translates into CASSPTGTVGAGEQYF.

In this sample, this clonotype turned up a few times. This sequence joins TRBV3-1 and TRBJ2-2, with D hard to call. Germline assignment: CDR1 LGHDT and CDR2 YNNKEL (reference sequence). V was trimmed by 0 bases and J by 0 bases, leaving 11 bases between them. This CDR3 is 17 amino acids long. For the CDR3, the DNA is TGTGCCAGCAGCCAAGACTTCGCGACCACGAACACCGGGGAGCTGTTTTTT. The encoded protein is CASSQDFATTNTGELFF. The full variable domain, completed using reference TRBV3-1 and TRBJ2-2, is DTAVSQTPKYLVTQMGNDKSIKCEQNLGHDTMYWYKQDSKKFLKIMFSYNNKELIINETVPNRFSPKSPDKAHLNLHINSLELGDSAVYFCASSQDFATTNTGELFFGEGSRLTVL.

V usage is TRBV6-1 and J usage is TRBJ2-1; either TRBD1 or TRBD2 may fit D (5 bases each). The CDR3 sequence is 15 residues long. In germline, CDR1 is MNHNS, CDR2 SASEGT. V was pared by 2 bases and J by 6 bases, with 14 bases between. The CDR3 sequence: CASSESWPRGNEQFF. In DNA, the CDR3 is TGTGCCAGCAGTGAATCTTGGCCGAGGGGCAATGAGCAGTTCTTC.

The table lists this clonotype with a few counts. The gene calls are TRBV5-1 and TRBJ2-7; D is perhaps TRBD2 (7 bases). The germline V and J ends were trimmed by 3 bases and 3 bases, with 16 bases remaining between them. The length of the CDR3 is 15 residues. The germline V gene has CDR1 SGHRS and CDR2 YFSETQ. The CDR3 spells CASSYGRGADYEQYF. The CDR3 DNA is TGCGCCAGCAGCTACGGTCGGGGGGCGGACTACGAGCAGTACTTC.

As for this clonotype: One junction end does not reproduce the germline sequence, and a read error may be involved. The chain has TRBV3-1 and TRBJ2-3; either TRBD1 or TRBD2 may fit D (7 bases each). Per the germline V gene, CDR1 is LGHDT and CDR2 is YNNKEL (reference sequence). The length of the CDR3 is 12 residues. CDR3 nucleotide sequence: TGTGCCAGCAGTCCAGGGGGGGGCCAACTGAATTTT. Encoded protein: CASSPGGGQLNF.

In its sample, this clonotype was seen a few times. The genes are TRBV7-9 and TRBJ2-7; D is possibly TRBD1 (6 bases). There are 14 residues in the CDR3. The V gene's germline CDR1 is SEHNR and CDR2 FQNEAQ (reference sequence). V was shortened by 2 bases and J by 5 bases, with 13 bases between the two germline ends. CDR3 bases: TGTGCCAGCAGCTTATCTTGGACAGCCAACGAGCAGTACTTC. Its translation is CASSLSWTANEQYF.